This T cell receptor (beta chain) was documented in a study of CD4 and CD8 cells across lung adenocarcinoma regions. TCRdb passed the PCR reads through MiXCR, listing each CDR3 protein once. The sample shows about 25,000 distinct CDR3 sequences, about 50% of them seen only once. The patients had localized lung adenocarcinoma, a non-small cell subtype. The clonotype originates from a male donor with lung adenocarcinoma. The CD4 and CD8 labels of this study may be unreliable. Sequenced material: CD8+ T cells from the center of a lung tumor.

For the CDR3, the DNA is TGTGCCAGCAGCTTACTGGCGGGAGTTTACAATGAGCAGTTCTTC. As protein: CASSLLAGVYNEQFF. This chain uses TRBV7-2 with TRBJ2-1; 7 bases align to TRBD2. The V segment lost 2 bases and the J segment 4 bases; nucleotides outside the gene matches: 5. The CDR3 totals 15 residues. Germline V gene sequence: CDR1 SGHTA, CDR2 FQGNSA.